One TCR beta chain is described in this entry. TCRdb re-called the 5' RACE reads with MiXCR, one entry per CDR3 protein. Here the sample spans just under 600,000 distinct CDR3 sequences, roughly 14% being singletons. The trim removed 11 bases at V and 2 bases at J, leaving 3 bases unmatched. The CDR3 is made up of 14 amino acids. The germline V gene encodes CDR1 ENHRY and CDR2 SYGVKD. This sample was included in a study of T cells after yellow fever vaccination. Study information: Where fractions had low cell numbers, libraries were prepared from them with the SMART-Seq v4 Ultra Low Input RNA kit.

The chain recombines TRBV10-3 with TRBJ2-7, with 16 bases that match TRBD2. This TCR was sampled from a man aged 25 to 40 who received the YFV17D yellow fever vaccine. Here the sequenced sample was PBMCs, taken on the day of the yellow fever booster vaccination. The CDR3 DNA sequence: TGTGCCGCCGGGACTAGCGGGAGGGCCTACGAGCAGTACTTC. This encodes CAAGTSGRAYEQYF.